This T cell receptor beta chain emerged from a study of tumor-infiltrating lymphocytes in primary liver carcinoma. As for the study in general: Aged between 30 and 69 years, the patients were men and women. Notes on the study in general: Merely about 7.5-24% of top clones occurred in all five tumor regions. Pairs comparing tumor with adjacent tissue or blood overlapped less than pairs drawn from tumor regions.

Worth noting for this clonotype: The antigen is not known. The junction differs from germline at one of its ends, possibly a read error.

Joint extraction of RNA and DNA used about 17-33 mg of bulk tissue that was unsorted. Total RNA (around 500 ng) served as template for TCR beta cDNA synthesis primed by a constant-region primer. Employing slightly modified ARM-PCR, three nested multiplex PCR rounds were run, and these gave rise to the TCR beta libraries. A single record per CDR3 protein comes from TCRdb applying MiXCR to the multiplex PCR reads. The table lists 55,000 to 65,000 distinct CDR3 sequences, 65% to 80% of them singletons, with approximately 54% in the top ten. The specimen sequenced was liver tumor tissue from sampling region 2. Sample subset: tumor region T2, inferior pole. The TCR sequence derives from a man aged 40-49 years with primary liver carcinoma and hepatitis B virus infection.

CDR3 amino acids: CASNSGTYVSYEQYF. The CDR3 DNA sequence: TGTGCCAGCAACTCCGGGACATATGTCTCCTACGAACAGTACTTC. V and J are TRBV28 and TRBJ2-7; perhaps TRBD1 as D (6 bases). CDR3 size: 15 residues. Per the germline V gene, CDR1 is MDHEN and CDR2 is SYDVKM.